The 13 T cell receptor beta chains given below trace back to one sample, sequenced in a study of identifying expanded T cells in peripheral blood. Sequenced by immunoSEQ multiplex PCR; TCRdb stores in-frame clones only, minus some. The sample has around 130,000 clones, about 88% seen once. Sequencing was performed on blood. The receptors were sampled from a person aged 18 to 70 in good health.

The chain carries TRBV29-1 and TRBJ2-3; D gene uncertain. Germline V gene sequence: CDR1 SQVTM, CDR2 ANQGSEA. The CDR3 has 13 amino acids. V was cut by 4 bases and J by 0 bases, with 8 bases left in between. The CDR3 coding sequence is TGCAGCGTTGGGAGCGTGAGCACAGATACGCAGTATTTT. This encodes CSVGSVSTDTQYF.

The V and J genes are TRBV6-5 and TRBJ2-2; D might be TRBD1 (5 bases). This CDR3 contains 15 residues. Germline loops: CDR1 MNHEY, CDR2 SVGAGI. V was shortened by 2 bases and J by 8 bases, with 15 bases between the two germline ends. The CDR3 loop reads CASSYPQARAGELFF. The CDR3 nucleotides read TGTGCCAGCAGTTACCCCCAGGCCAGGGCGGGGGAGCTGTTTTTT.

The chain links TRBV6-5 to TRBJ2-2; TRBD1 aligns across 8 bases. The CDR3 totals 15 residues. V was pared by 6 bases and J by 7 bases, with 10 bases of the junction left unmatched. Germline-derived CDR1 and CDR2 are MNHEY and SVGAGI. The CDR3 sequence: CASSPSTGVSGELFF. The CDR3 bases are TGTGCCAGCAGCCCCTCGACAGGGGTGAGCGGGGAGCTGTTTTTT.

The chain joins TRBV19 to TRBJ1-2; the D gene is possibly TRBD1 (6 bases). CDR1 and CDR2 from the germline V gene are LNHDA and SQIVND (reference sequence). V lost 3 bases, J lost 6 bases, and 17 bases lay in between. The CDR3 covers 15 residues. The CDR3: CASSIHSGASDGYTF. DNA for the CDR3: TGTGCCAGTAGTATCCATTCGGGGGCTTCAGATGGCTACACCTTC.

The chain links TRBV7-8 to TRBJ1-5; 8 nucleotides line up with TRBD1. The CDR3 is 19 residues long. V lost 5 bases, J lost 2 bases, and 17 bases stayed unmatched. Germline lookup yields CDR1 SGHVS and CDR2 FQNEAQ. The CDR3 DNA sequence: TGTGCCAGCAGCCCCAGGGGACAGGTGACTTACATGGGCAATCAGCCCCAGCATTTT. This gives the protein CASSPRGQVTYMGNQPQHF. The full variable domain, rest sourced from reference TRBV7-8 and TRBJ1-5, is GAGVSQSPRYKVAKRGQDVALRCDPISGHVSLFWYQQALGQGPEFLTYFQNEAQLDKSGLPSDRFFAERPEGSVSTLKIQRTQQEDSAVYLCASSPRGQVTYMGNQPQHFGDGTRLSIL.

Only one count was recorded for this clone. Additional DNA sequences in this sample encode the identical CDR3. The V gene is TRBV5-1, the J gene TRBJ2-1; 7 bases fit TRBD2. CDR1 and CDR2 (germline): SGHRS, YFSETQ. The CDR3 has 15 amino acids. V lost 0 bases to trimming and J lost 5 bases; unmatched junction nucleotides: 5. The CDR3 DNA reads TGCGCCAGCAGCTTGGGTGGGAGGGCCGACAATGAGCAGTTCTTC. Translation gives CASSLGGRADNEQFF.

CDR3 protein: CASSVEGHQETQYF. The CDR3 nucleotides are TGTGCCAGCAGCGTAGAGGGCCATCAAGAGACCCAGTACTTC. The J gene is TRBJ2-5, the V gene TRBV9, with D unclear. Between the trimmed V and J ends, which lost 0 bases and 2 bases, there was a span of 8 bases. The CDR3 runs to 14 residues. Germline V CDR1 and CDR2: SGDLS, YYNGEE.

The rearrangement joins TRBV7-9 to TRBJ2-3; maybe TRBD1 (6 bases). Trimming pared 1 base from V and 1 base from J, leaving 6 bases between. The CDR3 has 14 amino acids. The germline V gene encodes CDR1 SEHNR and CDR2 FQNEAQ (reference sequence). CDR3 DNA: TGTGCCAGCAGCTTAGGACAGGGCACAGATACGCAGTATTTT. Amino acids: CASSLGQGTDTQYF.

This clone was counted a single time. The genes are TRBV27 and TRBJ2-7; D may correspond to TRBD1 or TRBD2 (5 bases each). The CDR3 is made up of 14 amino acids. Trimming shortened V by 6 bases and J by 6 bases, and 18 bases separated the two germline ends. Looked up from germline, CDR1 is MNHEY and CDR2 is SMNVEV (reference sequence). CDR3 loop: CASSLAGADSEQYF. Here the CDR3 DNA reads TGTGCCAGCAGCCTCGCCGGGGCAGACAGCGAGCAGTACTTC.

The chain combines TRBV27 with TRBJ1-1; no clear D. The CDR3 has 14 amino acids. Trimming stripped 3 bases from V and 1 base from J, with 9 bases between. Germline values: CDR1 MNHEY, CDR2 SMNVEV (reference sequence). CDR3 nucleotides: TGTGCCAGCAGTTTGCGTCCGGCGAACACTGAAGCTTTCTTT. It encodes CASSLRPANTEAFF.

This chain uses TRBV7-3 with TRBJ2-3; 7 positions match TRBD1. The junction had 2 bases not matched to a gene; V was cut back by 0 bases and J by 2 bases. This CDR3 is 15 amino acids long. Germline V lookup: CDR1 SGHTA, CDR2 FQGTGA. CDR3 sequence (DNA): TGTGCCAGCAGCTTAACAGGGGGCTACACAGATACGCAGTATTTT. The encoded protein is CASSLTGGYTDTQYF.

In DNA form, the CDR3 reads TGTGCCAGCAGCCACCCGGACAGTTCAACTAATGAAAAACTGTTTTTT. Protein sequence: CASSHPDSSTNEKLFF. The chain joins TRBV7-2 to TRBJ1-4; D possibly corresponds to TRBD1 (6 bases). The germline gives CDR1 SGHTA, CDR2 FQGNSA. This CDR3 comprises 16 residues. V was pared by 5 bases and J by 0 bases, with 13 bases between. Complete variable domain (other parts from reference TRBV7-2 and TRBJ1-4): GAGVSQSPSNKVTEKGKDVELRCDPISGHTALYWYRQSLGQGLEFLIYFQGNSAPDKSGLPSDRFSAERTGGSVSTLTIQRTQQEDSAVYLCASSHPDSSTNEKLFFGSGTQLSVL.

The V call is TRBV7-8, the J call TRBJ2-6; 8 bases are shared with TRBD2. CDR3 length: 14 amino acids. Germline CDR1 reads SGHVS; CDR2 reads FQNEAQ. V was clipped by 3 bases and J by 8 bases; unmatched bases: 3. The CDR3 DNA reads TGTGCCAGCAGCTTCCGGGGGGGCCCCAACGTCCTGACTTTC. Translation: CASSFRGGPNVLTF.